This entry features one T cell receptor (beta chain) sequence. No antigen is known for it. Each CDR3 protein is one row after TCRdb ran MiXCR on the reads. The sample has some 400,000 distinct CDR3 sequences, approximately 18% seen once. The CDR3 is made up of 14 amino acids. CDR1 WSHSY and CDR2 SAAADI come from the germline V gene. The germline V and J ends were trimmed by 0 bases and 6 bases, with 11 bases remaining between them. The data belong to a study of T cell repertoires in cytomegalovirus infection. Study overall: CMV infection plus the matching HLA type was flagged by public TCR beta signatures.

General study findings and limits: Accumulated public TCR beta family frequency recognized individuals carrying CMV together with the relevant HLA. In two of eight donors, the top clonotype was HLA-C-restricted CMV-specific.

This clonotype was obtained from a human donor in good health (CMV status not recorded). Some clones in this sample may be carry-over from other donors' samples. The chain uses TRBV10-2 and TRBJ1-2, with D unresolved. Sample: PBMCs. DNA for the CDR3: TGCGCCAGCAGTGAGTCGAGGTCAGTTGATGGCTACACCTTC. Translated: CASSESRSVDGYTF.